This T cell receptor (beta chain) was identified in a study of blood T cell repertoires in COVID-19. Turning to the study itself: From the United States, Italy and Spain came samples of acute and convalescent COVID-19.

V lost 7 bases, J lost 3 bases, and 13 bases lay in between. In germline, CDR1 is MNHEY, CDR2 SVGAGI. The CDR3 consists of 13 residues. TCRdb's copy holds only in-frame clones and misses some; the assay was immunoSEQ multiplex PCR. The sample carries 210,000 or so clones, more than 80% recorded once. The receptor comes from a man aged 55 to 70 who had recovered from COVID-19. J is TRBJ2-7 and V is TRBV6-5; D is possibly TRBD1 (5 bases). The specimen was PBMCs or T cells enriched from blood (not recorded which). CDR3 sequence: CASTKDTGYEQYF. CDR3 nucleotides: TGTGCCAGCACTAAGGACACAGGCTACGAGCAGTACTTC.